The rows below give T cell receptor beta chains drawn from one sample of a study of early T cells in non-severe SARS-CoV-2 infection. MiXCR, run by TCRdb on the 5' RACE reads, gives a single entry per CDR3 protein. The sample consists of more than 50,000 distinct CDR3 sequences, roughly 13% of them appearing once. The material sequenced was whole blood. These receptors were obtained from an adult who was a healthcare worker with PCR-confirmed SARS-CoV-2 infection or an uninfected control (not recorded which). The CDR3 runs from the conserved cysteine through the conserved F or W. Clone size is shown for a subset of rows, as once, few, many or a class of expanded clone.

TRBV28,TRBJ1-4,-,CASTNRAFKLFF
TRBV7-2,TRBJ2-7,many,CASSWEGSAYEQYF
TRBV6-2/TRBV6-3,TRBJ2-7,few,CASSYSTSGAYYEQYF
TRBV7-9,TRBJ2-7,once,CASSSPGTGGPEQYF
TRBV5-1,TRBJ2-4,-,CASGAGSGDIQYF
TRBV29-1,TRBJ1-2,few,CSVETAPGQGLGYTF
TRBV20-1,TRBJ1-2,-,CSSIRDRGQVYYGYTF
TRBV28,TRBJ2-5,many,CASSGQRAPVKTQYF
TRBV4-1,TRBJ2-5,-,CASSQGVTQYF
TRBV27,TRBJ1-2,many,CASSLGPSRYGYTF
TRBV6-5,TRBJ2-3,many,CASSRYPGLSTDTQYF
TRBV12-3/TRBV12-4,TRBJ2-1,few,CASRPPLPSYNEQFF
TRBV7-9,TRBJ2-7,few,CASSPPVTGEAYEQYF
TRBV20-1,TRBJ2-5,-,CSASRGGLETQYF
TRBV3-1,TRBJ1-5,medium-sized,CASSQGINQPQHF
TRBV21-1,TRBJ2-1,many,CAIRGWEQFF
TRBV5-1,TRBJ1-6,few,CASSLGQGSNSPLHF
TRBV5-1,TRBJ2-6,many,CASSLLTGLAGANVLTF
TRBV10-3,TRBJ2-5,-,CAISEDGQGAQETQYF
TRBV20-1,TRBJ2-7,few,CSASRGGYEQYF
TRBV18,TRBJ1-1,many,CASSPGIGGRKNTEAFF
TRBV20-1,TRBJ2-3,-,CSAAFGTTQYF
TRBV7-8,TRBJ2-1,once,CTSSLVLALGGEQFF
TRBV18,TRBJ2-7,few,CASSPLAGVYEQYF
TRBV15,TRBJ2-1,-,CATTDSGNEQFF
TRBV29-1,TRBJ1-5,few,CSACQGTGRGNQPQHF
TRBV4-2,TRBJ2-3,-,CASSSLAGGTDTQYF
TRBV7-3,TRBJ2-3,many,CASSDRSYTDTQYF
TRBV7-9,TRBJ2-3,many,CASSLGVAGVTDTQYF
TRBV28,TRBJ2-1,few,CASSPGHGNEQFF
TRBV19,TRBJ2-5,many,CASSIGTSGRGEETQYF
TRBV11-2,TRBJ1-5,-,CASSPHGGNQPQHF
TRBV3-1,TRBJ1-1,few,CASSPLQGPRNTEAFF
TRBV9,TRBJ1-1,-,CASSSWGDLGAEAFF
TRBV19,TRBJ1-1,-,CACGWGDRGEAFF
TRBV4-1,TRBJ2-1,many,CASSPGGRNNEQFF
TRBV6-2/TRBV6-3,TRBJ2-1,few,CASSYGGTGLYNEQFF
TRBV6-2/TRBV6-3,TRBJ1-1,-,CASSYHAVTEAFF
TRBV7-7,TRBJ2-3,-,CASSPFANGDTQYF
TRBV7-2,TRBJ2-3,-,CASSFISTGVIGTDTQYF
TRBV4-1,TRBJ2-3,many,CASSQVGSTDTQYF
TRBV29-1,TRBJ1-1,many,CSAVNTEAFF
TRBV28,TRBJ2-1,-,CASSSAPGPQFF
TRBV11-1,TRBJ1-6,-,CASSFVDSSPLHF
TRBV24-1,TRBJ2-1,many,CATSDQRRQGARNEQFF
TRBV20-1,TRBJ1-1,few,CSARGTGGRSEAFF